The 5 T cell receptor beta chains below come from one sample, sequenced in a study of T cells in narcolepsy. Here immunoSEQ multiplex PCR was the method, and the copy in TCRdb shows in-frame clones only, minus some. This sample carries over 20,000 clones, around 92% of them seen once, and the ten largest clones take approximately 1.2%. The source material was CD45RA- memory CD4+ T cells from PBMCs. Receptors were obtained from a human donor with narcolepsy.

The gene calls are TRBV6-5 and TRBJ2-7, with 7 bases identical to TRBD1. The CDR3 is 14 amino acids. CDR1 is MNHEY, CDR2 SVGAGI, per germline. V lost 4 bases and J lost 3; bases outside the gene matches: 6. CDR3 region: CASSLFRGNYEQYF. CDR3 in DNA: TGTGCCAGCAGTTTGTTCAGGGGGAACTACGAGCAGTACTTC.

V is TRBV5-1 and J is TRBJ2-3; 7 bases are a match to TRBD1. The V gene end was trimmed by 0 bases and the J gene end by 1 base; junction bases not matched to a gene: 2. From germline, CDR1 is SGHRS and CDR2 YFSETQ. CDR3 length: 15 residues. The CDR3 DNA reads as TGCGCCAGCAGCTTGGTAGACAGGGGCACAGATACGCAGTATTTT. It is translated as CASSLVDRGTDTQYF. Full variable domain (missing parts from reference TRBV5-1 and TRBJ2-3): KAGVTQTPRYLIKTRGQQVTLSCSPISGHRSVSWYQQTPGQGLQFLFEYFSETQRNKGNFPGRFSGRQFSNSRSEMNVSTLELGDSALYLCASSLVDRGTDTQYFGPGTRLTVL.

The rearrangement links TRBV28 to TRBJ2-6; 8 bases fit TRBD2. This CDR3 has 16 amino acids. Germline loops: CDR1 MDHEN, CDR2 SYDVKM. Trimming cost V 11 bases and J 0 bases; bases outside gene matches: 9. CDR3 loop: CAAASGRSSGANVLTF. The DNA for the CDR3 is TGTGCCGCCGCTAGCGGGCGCTCCTCTGGGGCCAACGTCCTGACTTTC.

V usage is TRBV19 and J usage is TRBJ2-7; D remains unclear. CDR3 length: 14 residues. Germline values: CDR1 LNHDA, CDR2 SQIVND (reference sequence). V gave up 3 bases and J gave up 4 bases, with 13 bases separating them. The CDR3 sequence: CASSMTPGGYEQYF. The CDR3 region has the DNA TGTGCCAGTAGTATGACGCCGGGCGGATACGAGCAGTACTTC. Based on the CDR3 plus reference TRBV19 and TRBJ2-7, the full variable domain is DGGITQSPKYLFRKEGQNVTLSCEQNLNHDAMYWYRQDPGQGLRLIYYSQIVNDFQKGDIAEGYSVSREKKESFPLTVTSAQKNPTAFYLCASSMTPGGYEQYFGPGTRLTVT.

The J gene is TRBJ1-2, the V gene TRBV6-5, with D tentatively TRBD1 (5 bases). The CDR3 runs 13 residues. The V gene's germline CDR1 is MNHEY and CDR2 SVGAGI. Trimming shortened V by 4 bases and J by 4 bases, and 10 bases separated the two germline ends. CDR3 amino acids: CASSFARVYGYTF. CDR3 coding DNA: TGTGCCAGCAGTTTCGCCAGGGTCTATGGCTACACCTTC.